This TCR beta chain appears in the sequencing data of a study of blood T cells in healthy people across ages (dated by TCRdb to 2015 to 2017). Regarding the research as a whole: In model experiments, template switching captured about one uniquely barcoded TCR beta cDNA molecule for every two T cells. The study measured age-related changes in TCR beta repertoire diversity using deep sequencing normalized with unique cDNA molecular identifiers. The donors were split into four age groups: young (average around 17 years), middle-aged (nearly 40), aged (over 55) and long-lived (roughly 77). To avoid experimental bias, donors of different ages were spread randomly across the sequencing lanes. Two additional independent replicas of 1 million unique cDNA reads from the same blood draw were analyzed for two donors (one aged 18 to 30 and one aged 80 or older). The paper as a whole reports these results and caveats: Observed TCR beta diversity correlated strongly with the percentage of naive T cells measured by flow cytometry. Estimates of total diversity based on one million sequenced T cells were regarded as lower bounds and as underestimates. The CMV infection status of donors was not known, potentially confounding age-related changes in expanded clonotypes. The long-lived group showed more naive CD4+ T cells, fewer expanded clones and increased TCR diversity than the aged group, suggesting age selection. Since profiling was done on bulk unsorted PBMCs, naive and antigen-experienced compartments could not be conclusively compared. Observed TCR beta diversity per million T cells fell roughly linearly with age, and a significant reduction was already apparent by age approximately 40.

The receptor library was made with 5' RACE. The instrument was an Illumina HiSeq 2500. A second PCR of about 7 to 12 cycles was run with a J-beta primer mix and a sample-barcoded 5' primer. A template-switch 5' adaptor carrying 12 random nucleotides introduced a unique molecular identifier onto each TCR beta cDNA molecule. Each sample yielded at least 3 million CDR3-containing paired-end reads. The Mint cDNA synthesis kit, primed by a TRBC-specific oligonucleotide, was used to synthesize first-strand cDNA from all RNA. Following uracil-DNA glycosylase treatment, all cDNA underwent a first 18-cycle PCR with the universal primers M1SS and BC2_uni_R. The paper's data handling went like this. Normalization of each sample was performed by random selection of 1 million high-quality reads, each carrying a distinct molecular identifier. Reads with shared molecular identifiers were discarded instead of being binned into consensus sequences. CDR3 identification, clonotype clustering and error correction used MiTCR with a Q25 quality threshold and the strictest error-elimination algorithm. Lower-bound total TCR beta diversity was estimated with a nonparametric unseen species model using Euler transformation. TCRdb cleaned the public reads at Q25 with fastp, built clones with MiXCR and kept in-frame beta chains. Each CDR3 protein gets just one entry, which takes the most common genes and DNA from the rows behind it. Clone size and V and J calls follow TCRdb, not the original study. For this sample the table gives under 2,000,000 distinct CDR3 sequences, of which around 48% were detected only once. The ten top clones hold approximately 2.1% of the sample.

About this clonotype: Its antigen is currently not known. Base qualities are missing; no much larger clone stands one base away.

Donors were roughly 40 systemically healthy Caucasian individuals from Russia aged roughly 6 to 90 years. Each donor gave about 9.8 milliliters of peripheral blood, drawn into EDTA-treated Vacutainer tubes. PBMCs were isolated by Ficoll-Paque density-gradient centrifugation, with at least 7 million obtained per sample. Trizol reagent was used to extract total RNA from the PBMCs, yielding at least 6 micrograms per sample. Naive CD45RAhigh/CD27high T cell percentages were measured by flow cytometry on a PBMC aliquot from every donor. The source is a woman in her 40s in good health. The sample was blood.

The DNA is as follows: TGCGCCAGCAGCTTAATGCCGGGACAGGGGTCGGAGCAGTACTTC. It encodes CASSLMPGQGSEQYF. The chain couples TRBV5-1 to TRBJ2-5; 10 junctional bases match TRBD1. From the germline V gene, CDR1 is SGHRS and CDR2 is YFSETQ. Trimmed from V: 2 bases; trimmed from J: 11 bases; junction bases lacking a gene match: 12. CDR3 length: 15 amino acids, cysteine to phenylalanine. The only DNA kept is the CDR3, 45 bases in frame from the first base.